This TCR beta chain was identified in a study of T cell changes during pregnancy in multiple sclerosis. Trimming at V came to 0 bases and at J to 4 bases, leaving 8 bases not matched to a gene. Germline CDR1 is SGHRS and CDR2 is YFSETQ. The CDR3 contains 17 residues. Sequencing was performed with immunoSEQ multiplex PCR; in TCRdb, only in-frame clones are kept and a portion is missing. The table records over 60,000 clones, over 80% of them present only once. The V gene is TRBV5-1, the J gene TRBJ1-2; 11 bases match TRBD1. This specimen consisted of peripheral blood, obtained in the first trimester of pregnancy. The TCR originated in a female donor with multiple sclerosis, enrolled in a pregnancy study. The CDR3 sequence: CASSLGTGGFSFYGYTF. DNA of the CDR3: TGCGCCAGCAGCTTGGGGACAGGGGGCTTTTCCTTCTATGGCTACACCTTC. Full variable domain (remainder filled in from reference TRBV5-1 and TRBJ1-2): KAGVTQTPRYLIKTRGQQVTLSCSPISGHRSVSWYQQTPGQGLQFLFEYFSETQRNKGNFPGRFSGRQFSNSRSEMNVSTLELGDSALYLCASSLGTGGFSFYGYTFGSGTRLTVV.